Listed here is a single TCR beta chain. The antigen remains unidentified. This sample was taken from a study of T cells in Graves' hyperthyroidism and ophthalmopathy. RNA transcripts gave rise to amplified TCR beta CDR3 regions. The study used the HTBI primer set for a first-round RT-PCR of the TCR CDR3. TCRdb passed the multiplex PCR reads through MiXCR, listing each CDR3 protein once. There are 550,000 to 800,000 distinct CDR3 sequences in the sample; 16% occur only once, and approximately 8.4% lies in the top ten. Overall study findings and caveats: The model's output predicted ophthalmopathy at a median of roughly 6 months prior to onset.

The CDR3 length is 14 residues. Germline loops: CDR1 DFQATT, CDR2 SNEGSKA (reference sequence). Trimming stripped 5 bases from V and 0 bases from J, with 11 bases between. The clonotype comes from a man aged 18-30 years with Graves' hyperthyroidism. The V call is TRBV20-1, the J call TRBJ1-3; unclear D gene. Sequencing input: blood. The CDR3 loop is CSARTGNSGNTIYF. The CDR3 DNA reads as TGCAGTGCTCGAACCGGAAACTCTGGAAACACCATATATTTT.